The 25 T cell receptor beta chains below were found in one sample sequenced in a study of blood T cell repertoires in COVID-19. Generated by immunoSEQ multiplex PCR, the TCRdb table keeps only in-frame clones and is missing some. The top ten hold 10% to 15% of the sample, which has 85,000 to 110,000 clones, 84% seen once. The specimen sequenced was peripheral blood. The receptors were sampled from a human donor in a cohort sampled during active or convalescent COVID-19.

The chain recombines TRBV2 with TRBJ1-6; D is unclear. CDR1 is SNHLY, CDR2 FYNNEI, per germline. The length of the CDR3 is 11 residues. Trimming left V 8 bases short and J 7 bases short, with 6 bases between. CDR3 in DNA: TGTGCCAGCGGCCCGAATTCACCCCTCCACTTT. Translation: CASGPNSPLHF.

This clone was counted once. V and J are TRBV28 and TRBJ2-1; TRBD1 aligns across 11 bases. The CDR3 is 16 amino acids. Germline CDR1 is MDHEN and CDR2 is SYDVKM. The trim removed 6 bases at V and 6 bases at J, leaving 10 bases unmatched. The CDR3 loop is CASRTVGQGAFNEQFF. CDR3 in DNA: TGTGCCAGCAGAACGGTCGGACAGGGGGCATTCAATGAGCAGTTCTTC. Supplemented by reference TRBV28 and TRBJ2-1, the full variable domain reads DVKVTQSSRYLVKRTGEKVFLECVQDMDHENMFWYRQDPGLGLRLIYFSYDVKMKEKGDIPEGYSVSREKKERFSLILESASTNQTSMYLCASRTVGQGAFNEQFFGPGTRLTVL.

The V gene is TRBV19, the J gene TRBJ1-5; tentatively, D is TRBD1 (6 bases). Germline V gene lookup returns CDR1 LNHDA and CDR2 SQIVND (reference sequence). V dropped 3 bases and J dropped 4 bases, with 16 bases sitting between them. The CDR3 spans 16 residues. The CDR3 sequence: CASSIRTADVNQPQHF. The CDR3 DNA is TGTGCCAGTAGTATTCGGACAGCGGACGTTAATCAGCCCCAGCATTTT.

V is TRBV6-5 and J is TRBJ2-2; D may be TRBD2 (7 bases). The germline V gene encodes CDR1 MNHEY and CDR2 SVGAGI. V was pared by 1 base and J by 4 bases, with 13 bases between. The CDR3 runs to 16 residues. CDR3 in DNA: TGTGCCAGCAGTTACTACGGGGGGCTGGCCACCGGGGAGCTGTTTTTT. The encoded protein is CASSYYGGLATGELFF.

The genes are TRBV7-3 and TRBJ2-1; no clear D gene. Looked up from germline, CDR1 is SGHTA and CDR2 is FQGTGA. This CDR3 has 13 residues. V was pared by 5 bases and J by 6 bases, with 11 bases between. CDR3 loop: CASSPLGPNEQFF. The CDR3 DNA reads TGTGCCAGCAGCCCTCTGGGCCCCAATGAGCAGTTCTTC.

The chain is built from TRBV19 and TRBJ2-6; possible D gene TRBD1, 5 bases. Germline CDR1 reads LNHDA; CDR2 reads SQIVND (reference sequence). CDR3 length equals 17 residues. Trimming took off 2 bases at V and 2 bases at J, with 13 bases between the two ends. CDR3 bases: TGTGCCAGTAGTATATCCCTCAGGGCTGCTGGGGCCAACGTCCTGACTTTC. Encoded protein: CASSISLRAAGANVLTF.

This clone was found once. The chain is built from TRBV7-9 and TRBJ2-5; tentatively, D is TRBD2 (7 bases). This CDR3 comprises 17 residues. Trimming took off 0 bases at V and 3 bases at J, with 17 bases between the two ends. CDR1 SEHNR and CDR2 FQNEAQ come from the germline V gene (reference sequence). The CDR3 loop is CASSLAGRRGPKETQYF. CDR3 sequence (DNA): TGTGCCAGCAGCTTAGCGGGGCGGCGGGGGCCTAAAGAGACCCAGTACTTC.

This sequence joins TRBV29-1 and TRBJ2-7, with 10 bases aligning to TRBD1. Per the germline V gene, CDR1 is SQVTM and CDR2 is ANQGSEA. This CDR3 has 13 residues. Trimming took 6 bases from V and 2 from J; bases not matched to a gene: 4. The CDR3 spells CSVRGTGAYEQYF. The CDR3 DNA is TGCAGCGTCCGTGGGACAGGGGCCTACGAGCAGTACTTC.

V gene TRBV11-2 combines with J gene TRBJ1-2; a possible D gene is TRBD1 (5 bases). CDR3 length: 12 residues. V was clipped by 2 bases and J by 4 bases, with 5 bases between them. Germline CDR1 is SGHAT and CDR2 is FQNNGV. The CDR3 reads CASSLQGYGYTF. CDR3 coding DNA: TGTGCCAGCAGCTTACAGGGCTATGGCTACACCTTC.

The chain recombines TRBV4-1 with TRBJ1-1, with TRBD1 identical over 7 bases. Unmatched junction bases numbered 2, after V lost 0 bases and J lost 1 base. There are 15 residues in the CDR3. Germline values: CDR1 MGHRA, CDR2 YSYEKL. CDR3 in amino acids: CASSQDPGGNTEAFF. Written as DNA, the CDR3 is TGCGCCAGCAGCCAAGACCCAGGGGGGAACACTGAAGCTTTCTTT.

V usage is TRBV27 and J usage is TRBJ1-1; tentatively, D is TRBD1 (6 bases). V dropped 5 bases and J dropped 10 bases, with 11 bases sitting between them. CDR1 is MNHEY and CDR2 is SMNVEV in the germline V gene (reference sequence). The CDR3 runs 11 residues. CDR3 in amino acids: CASSEGGRAFF. The CDR3 bases are TGTGCCAGCAGTGAAGGGGGTAGAGCTTTCTTT.

This CDR3 reads CATAWDTLGGKLFF. The CDR3 DNA reads as TGTGCCACCGCCTGGGATACGCTAGGGGGAAAACTGTTTTTT. This chain joins TRBV2 and TRBJ1-4, with D possibly TRBD1 on 6 matching bases. The ends were cut back, 10 bases at V and 10 bases at J, with 22 bases in the middle. Germline CDR1 is SNHLY and CDR2 is FYNNEI. CDR3 size: 14 residues.

The CDR3 loop reads CASSPQGMNTEAFF. DNA for the CDR3: TGTGCCAGCTCGCCCCAGGGGATGAACACTGAAGCTTTCTTT. This chain uses TRBV18 with TRBJ1-1; tentatively, D is TRBD1 (6 bases). V shed 6 bases and J shed 0 bases, with 11 bases lying between them. Germline CDR1 and CDR2: KGHSH and LQKENI. CDR3 length: 14 amino acids.

The chain employs TRBV7-8 and TRBJ1-6; D is ambiguous. The CDR3 runs 13 residues. The V gene lost 3 bases and the J gene lost 7 bases, with 7 bases spanning the gap. The germline CDR1 and CDR2 sequences are SGHVS and FQNEAQ. The CDR3 DNA reads TGTGCCAGCAGCTTGACGGGAAATTCACCCCTCCACTTT. It is translated as CASSLTGNSPLHF.

The CDR3 bases are TGTGCCAGCTCACCTTCCCGGGACAGGGTCCCTGAAGCTTTCTTT. This gives the protein CASSPSRDRVPEAFF. The genes are TRBV18 and TRBJ1-1; 9 bases align to TRBD1. Germline assignment: CDR1 KGHSH and CDR2 LQKENI. V lost 3 bases and J lost 6; bases outside the gene matches: 8. The CDR3 is 15 residues long.

This clone was seen more than once but under ten times. The chain is built from TRBV28 and TRBJ1-5; 7 bases are a match to TRBD1. Germline CDR1 and CDR2: MDHEN and SYDVKM. The junction had 6 bases not matched to a gene; V was cut back by 5 bases and J by 2 bases. The CDR3 runs 15 residues. The CDR3 spells CASSPLGQGNQPQHF. CDR3 sequence (DNA): TGTGCCAGCAGTCCCCTTGGACAGGGCAATCAGCCCCAGCATTTT.

The chain links TRBV19 to TRBJ2-1; TRBD2 aligns across 10 bases. The CDR3 runs 14 residues. The junction had 5 bases not matched to a gene; V was cut back by 3 bases and J by 9 bases. CDR1 is LNHDA and CDR2 is SQIVND in the germline V gene (reference sequence). CDR3 coding DNA: TGTGCCAGTAGTATGATAGCGGGGGGAAGTGAGCAGTTCTTC. Translating gives CASSMIAGGSEQFF. The complete variable domain, with remaining parts taken from reference TRBV19 and TRBJ2-1, reads DGGITQSPKYLFRKEGQNVTLSCEQNLNHDAMYWYRQDPGQGLRLIYYSQIVNDFQKGDIAEGYSVSREKKESFPLTVTSAQKNPTAFYLCASSMIAGGSEQFFGPGTRLTVL.

The rearrangement links TRBV7-9 to TRBJ1-2; 7 nucleotides align to TRBD1. The CDR3 extends over 14 amino acids. V lost 2 bases, J lost 8 bases, and 8 bases stayed unmatched. The V gene's germline CDR1 is SEHNR and CDR2 FQNEAQ (reference sequence). CDR3 sequence (DNA): TGTGCCAGCAGCTTACCCCCCGGCAGGGGGGGCTACACCTTC. It specifies CASSLPPGRGGYTF.

The chain combines TRBV12-3 or TRBV12-4 with TRBJ1-1; D gene ambiguous. V was trimmed by 3 bases and J by 2 bases, leaving 7 bases between them. There are 13 residues in the CDR3. CDR3 sequence: CASSLAENTEAFF. The DNA of the CDR3 is TGTGCCAGCAGTTTGGCAGAAAACACTGAAGCTTTCTTT.

The chain is built from TRBV6-1 and TRBJ1-6, with D perhaps TRBD1 (5 bases). The germline V gene has CDR1 MNHNS and CDR2 SASEGT. CDR3 length: 13 residues. V lost 3 bases and J lost 7, with 7 bases in between. The CDR3 here is CASSDRANSPLHF. CDR3 bases: TGTGCCAGCAGTGACAGGGCAAATTCACCCCTCCACTTT.

The chain has TRBV3-1 (or the pseudogene TRBV3-2) and TRBJ1-5; 7 nucleotides align to TRBD1. Trimming at V came to 1 base and at J to 6 bases, leaving 6 bases not matched to a gene. The V gene's germline CDR1 is LGHDT and CDR2 YNNKEL (reference sequence). The CDR3 extends over 15 amino acids. CDR3 protein: CASSQGAGGVQPQHF. The CDR3 nucleotides are TGTGCCAGCAGCCAAGGAGCAGGGGGTGTTCAGCCCCAGCATTTT.

The J gene is TRBJ1-2, the V gene TRBV12-3 or TRBV12-4; 8 nucleotides agree with TRBD1. J lost 7 bases, V lost 4 bases, and 5 bases had no gene match. The length of the CDR3 is 13 residues. CDR3 loop: CASSSQGGGGYTF. The CDR3 DNA sequence: TGTGCCAGCAGTTCACAGGGGGGGGGTGGCTACACCTTC.

The rearrangement uses TRBV5-1 and TRBJ2-3; 8 nucleotides match TRBD2. Germline V gene data show CDR1 as SGHRS and CDR2 as YFSETQ. This CDR3 comprises 15 residues. The trim removed 6 bases at V and 0 bases at J, leaving 6 bases unmatched. In DNA form, the CDR3 reads TGCGCCAGCAACGTGGTAGCGGGGAGCACAGATACGCAGTATTTT. Protein: CASNVVAGSTDTQYF.

The gene calls are TRBV28 and TRBJ1-2; no clear D gene. This CDR3 region has 14 residues. From germline, CDR1 is MDHEN and CDR2 SYDVKM. V was clipped by 4 bases and J by 5 bases, with 14 bases between them. CDR3 bases: TGTGCCAGCAGTTCTGTCCCAGGAATTTATGGCTACACCTTC. Its protein is CASSSVPGIYGYTF.

The chain carries TRBV11-2 and TRBJ2-7, with 9 bases aligning to TRBD2. V shed 5 bases and J 3 bases; nucleotides not matched to a gene: 14. The CDR3 spans 17 residues. Germline V gene lookup returns CDR1 SGHAT and CDR2 FQNNGV. Here the CDR3 DNA reads TGTGCCAGCAGCGGAGTCGGCCTAGCGGGGAACTACTACGAGCAGTACTTC. This codes for CASSGVGLAGNYYEQYF.